The entry that follows covers one T cell receptor (beta chain) sequence. This sample was included in a study of OX40 agonist ivuxolimab in advanced cancers. Libraries were prepared by immunoSEQ multiplex PCR; TCRdb keeps only in-frame clonotypes and omits some of them. Counted here are 60,000 to 90,000 clones, roughly 84% occurring once; the ten biggest clones make up 6.2%. The CDR3 covers 15 residues. Trimming at V came to 3 bases and at J to 5 bases, leaving 8 bases not matched to a gene. Germline V gene lookup returns CDR1 LGHNA and CDR2 YNFKEQ. The V and J genes are TRBV4-2 and TRBJ2-3; 7 bases line up with TRBD2. The TCR sequence derives from an adult with an advanced solid tumor such as melanoma, head and neck, liver or kidney cancer. Sequencing used CD4+ or CD8+ T cells sorted from blood, obtained in a trial of the OX40 agonist ivuxolimab. The CDR3 bases are TGTGCCAGCAGCCACGTTCGGGGGGTTTTAGATACGCAGTATTTT. As protein: CASSHVRGVLDTQYF.